The clone carrying this T cell receptor beta chain was detected a few times. This entry comes from a study of identical twins. Unmatched junction bases numbered 6, after V lost 2 bases and J lost 6 bases. This CDR3 comprises 15 residues. Germline values: CDR1 WNHNN, CDR2 SYGVQD (reference sequence). TCRdb used MiXCR to reprocess the 5' RACE reads, holding one entry per CDR3 protein. The sample has hundreds of thousands of distinct CDR3 sequences; 15% to 20% are singletons. These same records also appear under a second study, on T cells expressing NK-cell markers.

This clonotype was obtained from a woman aged 18-29 years in good health. This rearrangement joins TRBV10-1 to TRBJ2-1; 8 bases match TRBD2. The specimen was PBMCs. The CDR3 spells CASSENGRVPNEQFF. The CDR3 nucleotides read TGCGCCAGCAGTGAGAACGGGAGGGTCCCCAATGAGCAGTTCTTC.